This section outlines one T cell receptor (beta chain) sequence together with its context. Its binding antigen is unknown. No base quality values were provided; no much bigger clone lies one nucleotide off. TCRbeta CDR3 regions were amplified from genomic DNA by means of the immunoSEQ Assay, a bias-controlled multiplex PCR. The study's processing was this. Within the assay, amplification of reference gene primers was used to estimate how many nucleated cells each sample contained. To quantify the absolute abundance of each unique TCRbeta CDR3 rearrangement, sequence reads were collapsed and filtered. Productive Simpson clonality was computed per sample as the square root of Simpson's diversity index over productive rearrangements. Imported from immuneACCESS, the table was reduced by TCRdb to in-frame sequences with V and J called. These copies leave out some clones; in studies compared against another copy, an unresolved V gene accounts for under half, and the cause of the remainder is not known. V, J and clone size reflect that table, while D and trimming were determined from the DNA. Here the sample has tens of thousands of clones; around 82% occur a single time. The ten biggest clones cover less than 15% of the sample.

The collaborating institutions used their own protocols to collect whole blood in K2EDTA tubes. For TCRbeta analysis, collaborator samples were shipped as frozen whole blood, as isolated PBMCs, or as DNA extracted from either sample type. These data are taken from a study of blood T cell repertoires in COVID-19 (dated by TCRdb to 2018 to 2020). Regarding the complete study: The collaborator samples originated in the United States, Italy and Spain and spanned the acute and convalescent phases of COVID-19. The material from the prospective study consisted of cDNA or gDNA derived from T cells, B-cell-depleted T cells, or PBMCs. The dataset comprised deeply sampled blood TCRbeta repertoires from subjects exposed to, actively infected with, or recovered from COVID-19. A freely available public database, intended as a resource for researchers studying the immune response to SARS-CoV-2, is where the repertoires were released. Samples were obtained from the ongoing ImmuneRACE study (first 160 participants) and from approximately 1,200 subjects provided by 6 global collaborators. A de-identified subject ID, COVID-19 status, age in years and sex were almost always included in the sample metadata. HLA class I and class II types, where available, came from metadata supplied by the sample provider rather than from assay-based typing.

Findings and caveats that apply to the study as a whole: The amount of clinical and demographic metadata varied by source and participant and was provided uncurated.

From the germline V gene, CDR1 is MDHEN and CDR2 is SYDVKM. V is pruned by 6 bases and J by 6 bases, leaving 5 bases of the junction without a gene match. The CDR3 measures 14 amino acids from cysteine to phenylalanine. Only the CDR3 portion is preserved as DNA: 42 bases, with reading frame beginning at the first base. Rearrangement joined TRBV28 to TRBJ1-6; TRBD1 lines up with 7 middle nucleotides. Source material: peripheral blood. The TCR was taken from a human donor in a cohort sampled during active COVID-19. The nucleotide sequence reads TGTGCCAGCAGATCGACAGGGCCTAATTCACCCCTCCACTTT. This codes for CASRSTGPNSPLHF.